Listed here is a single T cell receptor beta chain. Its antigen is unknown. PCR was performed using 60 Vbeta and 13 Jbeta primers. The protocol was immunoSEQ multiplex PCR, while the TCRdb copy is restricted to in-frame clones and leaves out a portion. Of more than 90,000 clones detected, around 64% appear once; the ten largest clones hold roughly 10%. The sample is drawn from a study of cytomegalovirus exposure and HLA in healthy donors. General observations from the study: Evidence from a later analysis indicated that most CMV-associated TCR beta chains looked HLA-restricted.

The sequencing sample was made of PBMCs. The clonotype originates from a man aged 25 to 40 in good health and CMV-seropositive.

The CDR3 bases are TGTGCCAGCAGCCGTGACAGGGGGCTACGTGAAAAACTGTTTTTT. This gives the protein CASSRDRGLREKLFF. V usage is TRBV5-8 and J usage is TRBJ1-4; TRBD1 agrees at 10 bases. CDR1 and CDR2 (germline): SGHTS, YDEGEE. The CDR3 is 15 residues long. Trimming took 4 bases from V and 7 from J; bases not matched to a gene: 7.